Shown below are 5 T cell receptor beta chains from a single sample sequenced in a study of CD8+ T cells in alopecia areata (dated by TCRdb to 2016 to 2019). The library relied on the immunoSEQ multiplex PCR assay. To provide template for TCR sequencing, every sample had RNA extracted and reverse transcribed into cDNA. TCRdb took this table from immuneACCESS and kept in-frame rearrangements with V and J called. Such tables lack part of the clones; where checked against another copy, unresolved V genes explain under half of the gap, and the rest is unexplained. For this sample the table gives approximately 210,000 clones, of which 60% were detected only once. The top ten hold over 0.9% of the sample. The time point label of this sample denotes: 24 weeks on oral tofacitinib. The treatment or condition label for this specimen denotes: oral pan-JAK inhibitor, 5-10 mg twice daily. The input for sequencing was CD4+ T cells sorted from blood, taken at week 24, from a patient treated with tofacitinib. Source of these receptors: a human donor with alopecia areata.

The chain joins TRBV15 to TRBJ1-5; D may be TRBD1 (6 bases). CDR1 LNHNV and CDR2 YYDKDF come from the germline V gene (reference sequence). There are 15 residues in the CDR3. Deletions cut 1 base from V and 5 bases from J, with 12 bases between. The CDR3 region is CATSRAGAHHQPQHF. The DNA of the CDR3 is TGTGCCACCAGCAGAGCGGGGGCCCACCATCAGCCCCAGCATTTT.

This chain connects TRBV18 to TRBJ1-1, with 7 bases aligning to TRBD1. This CDR3 is built from 16 residues. Germline values: CDR1 KGHSH, CDR2 LQKENI. After removal of 2 bases from V and 1 base from J, the junction contained 7 bases not matched to a gene. Here the CDR3 reads CASSPIAGTANTEAFF. The CDR3 region has the DNA TGTGCCAGCTCACCAATTGCCGGGACAGCGAACACTGAAGCTTTCTTT.

V is TRBV30 and J is TRBJ2-5; no clear D. CDR1 is GTSNPN and CDR2 is SVGIG in the germline V gene (reference sequence). The CDR3 is 13 amino acids. The V end was cut by 2 bases, the J end by 5 bases, with 12 bases between. Written as DNA, the CDR3 is TGTGCCTGGAGTCAACATAACGGGGAGACCCAGTACTTC. It encodes CAWSQHNGETQYF.

This clone was seen only once. The chain carries TRBV6-1 and TRBJ1-1; the D gene is possibly TRBD1 (5 bases). Trimming cost V 2 bases and J 6 bases, with 10 bases left between them. The CDR3 is 13 amino acids. The germline V gene has CDR1 MNHNS and CDR2 SASEGT. This chain's CDR3 is CASSERGAAEAFF. CDR3 nucleotide sequence: TGTGCCAGCAGTGAAAGGGGTGCGGCTGAAGCTTTCTTT.

This clone has a handful of counts. CDR3 DNA: TGCAGCGTTGCCCGGCAAGGTAGTGAGCAGTTCTTC. It translates to CSVARQGSEQFF. This sequence joins TRBV29-1 and TRBJ2-1; D is undetermined. CDR1 is SQVTM and CDR2 is ANQGSEA in the germline V gene. The CDR3 totals 12 residues. Trimming stripped 4 bases from V and 9 bases from J, with 13 bases between.